Presented here are 11 T cell receptor beta chains from one specimen sequenced in a study of Graves' ophthalmopathy and Graves' hyperthyroidism. Amplification of the TCR beta CDR3 regions used RNA transcripts (as template). HTBI-primed first-round RT-PCR preceded second-round multiplex PCR. TCRdb called the multiplex PCR reads again in MiXCR, with one record for every CDR3 protein. The sample includes more than 1,000,000 distinct CDR3 sequences, 35% to 40% of them seen just once. What was sequenced was peripheral blood or thyroid tissue (not recorded which). These receptors originate from an adult man with Graves' hyperthyroidism.

The V and J genes are TRBV28 and TRBJ1-2; 8 nucleotides match TRBD1. Germline V gives CDR1 MDHEN, CDR2 SYDVKM. The CDR3 covers 13 residues. J gave up 3 bases and V 8 bases, and 5 bases lay outside the gene matches. CDR3 DNA sequence: TGTGCCAGCCTTTTCAGGGGGCACTATGGCTACACCTTC. Its translation: CASLFRGHYGYTF.

The chain uses TRBV20-1 and TRBJ2-7; 12 bases map to TRBD2. Trimming removed 3 bases from V and 2 bases from J; junction bases left unmatched: 8. CDR3 length: 16 amino acids. CDR1 is DFQATT and CDR2 is SNEGSKA in the germline V gene (reference sequence). CDR3 nucleotides: TGCAGTGCTAGTGGGGGACTAGCGGGCCTCACCTACGAGCAGTACTTC. Its protein is CSASGGLAGLTYEQYF.

V usage is TRBV29-1 and J usage is TRBJ1-1, with 8 bases lining up with TRBD1. V was pared by 7 bases and J by 3 bases, with 4 bases of the junction left unmatched. This CDR3 contains 12 residues. Germline V gene sequence: CDR1 SQVTM, CDR2 ANQGSEA. The CDR3 DNA follows: TGCAGCGATACACAGGGGGACACTGAAGCTTTCTTT. Translating gives CSDTQGDTEAFF. The full variable domain, in which reference TRBV29-1 and TRBJ1-1 provide the parts outside the CDR3, is SAVISQKPSRDICQRGTSLTIQCQVDSQVTMMFWYRQQPGQSLTLIATANQGSEATYESGFVIDKFPISRPNLTFSTLTVSNMSPEDSSIYLCSDTQGDTEAFFGQGTRLTVV.

This clonotype showed up just a few times. The rearrangement joins TRBV3-1 to TRBJ2-5, with a weak D call TRBD2 (7 bases). The germline V gene has CDR1 LGHDT and CDR2 YNNKEL (reference sequence). The CDR3 runs to 14 residues. Trimming shortened V by 4 bases and J by 6 bases, and 15 bases separated the two germline ends. In DNA form, the CDR3 reads TGTGCCAGCAGCCTCGGGGGGCAGTACAAGACCCAGTACTTC. It translates to CASSLGGQYKTQYF.

This clonotype has only a few counts. The gene calls are TRBV12-3 or TRBV12-4 and TRBJ1-5; TRBD1 matches 9 bases. CDR3 length equals 22 residues. The V gene end was trimmed by 6 bases and the J gene end by 2 bases; junction bases not matched to a gene: 26. The CDR3 DNA sequence: TGTGCCAGCAGCCCGAGGTTCGGGGAGGTTTGGGACAGGGACTTGCGCAATCAGCCCCAGCATTTT. Protein: CASSPRFGEVWDRDLRNQPQHF.

This clonotype was seen many times. V usage is TRBV9 and J usage is TRBJ1-1; 11 bases map to TRBD1. Germline V gene sequence: CDR1 SGDLS, CDR2 YYNGEE. This CDR3 is 14 amino acids long. V shed 2 bases, J shed 5 bases, and the junction held 2 bases outside the gene matches. For the CDR3, the DNA is TGTGCCAGCAGCGTTGGGACAGGGGGAACTGAAGCTTTCTTT. This codes for CASSVGTGGTEAFF.

This clonotype has more than one count but fewer than ten. One end of the junction does not line up with germline, which may come from a read error. The gene calls are TRBV10-3 and TRBJ2-7; 15 bases align to TRBD2. The CDR3 contains 18 residues. Germline V gives CDR1 ENHRY, CDR2 SYGVKD. CDR3 region: CASSLAPGLAGGRNEQYF. CDR3 nucleotides: TGTGCCAGCAGTTTAGCACCGGGACTAGCGGGAGGCAGAAACGAGCAGTACTTC.

This chain joins TRBV10-3 and TRBJ2-5, with 12 nucleotides matching TRBD2. The CDR3 sequence is 16 residues long. Trimming took 4 bases from V and 3 from J; bases not matched to a gene: 6. Germline CDR1 is ENHRY and CDR2 is SYGVKD. The CDR3 loop reads CAISGLASGGEETQYF. The CDR3 DNA sequence: TGTGCCATCAGTGGTCTGGCTAGCGGGGGGGAAGAGACCCAGTACTTC.

The chain recombines TRBV6-5 with TRBJ2-7; a possible D gene is TRBD2 (6 bases). Germline CDR1 reads MNHEY; CDR2 reads SVGAGI. V lost 8 bases, J lost 6 bases, and 17 bases lay in between. The CDR3 has 13 amino acids. Written as DNA, the CDR3 is TGTGCCAGCGGGGGGAGGAGTGGGCGCGAGCAGTACTTC. Its translation is CASGGRSGREQYF.

The chain has TRBV10-3 and TRBJ1-5; 9 nucleotides match TRBD1. Germline CDR1 and CDR2: ENHRY and SYGVKD. V was clipped by 7 bases and J by 2 bases; unmatched bases: 3. The length of the CDR3 is 14 residues. The CDR3 DNA sequence: TGTGCCATCAAGGGACAGGGCCGCAATCAGCCCCAGCATTTT. Its translation: CAIKGQGRNQPQHF.

This chain uses TRBV5-1 with TRBJ1-1; D not certain. This CDR3 spans 13 amino acids. V was clipped by 6 bases and J by 2 bases, with 11 bases between them. In germline, CDR1 is SGHRS, CDR2 YFSETQ. The CDR3 DNA reads as TGCGCCAGCAAGGCGGGTCCTAACACTGAAGCTTTCTTT. Amino acids: CASKAGPNTEAFF.